Below are 15 T cell receptor beta chains sequenced from a single sample in a study of blood T cell repertoires in COVID-19. Using immunoSEQ multiplex PCR, the repertoire was profiled, and TCRdb retains in-frame clones only, with some absent. The sample includes about 130,000 clones, around 73% of them seen just once. Input material: peripheral blood. The receptors stem from a man aged 55 to 70 who had recovered from COVID-19.

There are a few counts of this clone. CDR3 amino acids: CASSERSDSNYGYTF. The DNA of the CDR3 is TGTGCCAGCAGTGAAAGGTCCGACAGCAATTATGGCTACACCTTC. The V gene is TRBV25-1, the J gene TRBJ1-2; D is perhaps TRBD1 (5 bases). Trimming took off 2 bases at V and 5 bases at J, with 15 bases between the two ends. CDR1 and CDR2 (germline): MGHDK, SYGVNS. The CDR3 covers 15 residues.

This clone came up a few times. The chain links TRBV7-2 to TRBJ2-7; a possible D gene is TRBD2 (5 bases). The CDR3 has 16 amino acids. Germline lookup yields CDR1 SGHTA and CDR2 FQGNSA. V shed 5 bases and J shed 0 bases, with 17 bases lying between them. CDR3 in amino acids: CASSLIFAGVSYEQYF. The CDR3, as DNA: TGTGCCAGCAGCCTGATCTTTGCGGGCGTCTCCTACGAGCAGTACTTC.

The rearrangement uses TRBV4-2 and TRBJ2-1; 8 bases agree with TRBD2. The trim removed 0 bases at V and 5 bases at J, leaving 6 bases unmatched. Germline values: CDR1 LGHNA, CDR2 YNFKEQ. There are 16 residues in the CDR3. CDR3 sequence: CASSQESSGTHNEQFF. DNA of the CDR3: TGTGCCAGCAGCCAAGAGAGTAGCGGGACCCACAATGAGCAGTTCTTC.

The chain employs TRBV7-6 and TRBJ2-2; no reliable D call. The CDR3 is made up of 16 amino acids. Per the germline V gene, CDR1 is SGHVS and CDR2 is FNYEAQ. V was clipped by 5 bases and J by 5 bases, with 18 bases between them. For the CDR3, the DNA is TGTGCCAGCAGCGCCGCGACAAGTTCTACGACCGGGGAGCTGTTTTTT. The encoded protein is CASSAATSSTTGELFF.

J is TRBJ2-7 and V is TRBV6-1; D possibly corresponds to TRBD2 (6 bases). The CDR3 sequence is 14 residues long. The ends were cut back, 2 bases at V and 0 bases at J, with 8 bases in the middle. CDR1 and CDR2 (germline): MNHNS, SASEGT. DNA for the CDR3: TGTGCCAGCAGTGAAATGGGACTCTCCTACGAGCAGTACTTC. It codes for CASSEMGLSYEQYF.

This chain links TRBV6-6 with TRBJ2-5; a weak D match, TRBD1 (5 bases). The CDR3 contains 13 residues. Trimming stripped 5 bases from V and 4 bases from J, with 11 bases between. Germline V gene sequence: CDR1 MNHNY, CDR2 SVGAGI (reference sequence). The CDR3 DNA sequence: TGTGCCAGCAGTCACCGTCAGGGAGAGACCCAGTACTTC. Translating it yields CASSHRQGETQYF.

The V call is TRBV19, the J call TRBJ2-7; TRBD1 is a possible D gene (5 bases). Germline assignment: CDR1 LNHDA and CDR2 SQIVND (reference sequence). Trimming took off 9 bases at V and 5 bases at J, with 20 bases between the two ends. The CDR3 spans 14 residues. The DNA for the CDR3 is TGTGCCAGCCGGATTACAGGTCAGGAAAACGAGCAGTACTTC. This encodes CASRITGQENEQYF.

This clone was detected once. The V and J genes are TRBV24-1 and TRBJ2-3; D not resolved. Germline CDR1 is KGHDR and CDR2 is SFDVKD. The CDR3 length is 13 residues. V was trimmed by 1 base and J by 5 bases, leaving 6 bases between them. The CDR3 DNA reads TGTGCCACCAGTGATTTTAAGCAAGATACGCAGTATTTT. Amino acids: CATSDFKQDTQYF.

V is TRBV7-3 and J is TRBJ2-1; 9 positions agree with TRBD2. Germline-derived CDR1 and CDR2 are SGHTA and FQGTGA. V shed 1 base, J shed 3 bases, and the junction held 4 bases outside the gene matches. The length of the CDR3 is 16 residues. The CDR3 protein is CASSLIAGALYNEQFF. In DNA form, the CDR3 reads TGTGCCAGCAGCTTAATAGCGGGGGCACTCTACAATGAGCAGTTCTTC.

The J gene is TRBJ1-3, the V gene TRBV28; 7 bases map to TRBD1. Trimming cost V 6 bases and J 3 bases; bases outside gene matches: 8. Germline assignment: CDR1 MDHEN and CDR2 SYDVKM. The CDR3 consists of 15 residues. CDR3: CASRIDRVYGNTIYF. The DNA of the CDR3 is TGTGCCAGCAGGATAGACAGGGTGTATGGAAACACCATATATTTT. The full variable domain, completed using reference TRBV28 and TRBJ1-3, is DVKVTQSSRYLVKRTGEKVFLECVQDMDHENMFWYRQDPGLGLRLIYFSYDVKMKEKGDIPEGYSVSREKKERFSLILESASTNQTSMYLCASRIDRVYGNTIYFGEGSWLTVV.

With regard to this clone: Relative to the germline gene, one junction end is altered; a read error may explain this. The chain combines TRBV7-7 with TRBJ2-5; D unresolved. CDR1 and CDR2 from the germline V gene are SSHAT and FNYEAQ (reference sequence). The CDR3 length is 13 residues. CDR3 amino acids: CASSLSSQETQYF. The CDR3 DNA reads TGTGCTAGCAGCTTGTCCAGCCAAGAGACCCAGTACTTC.

This clone appeared a few times. In DNA form, the CDR3 reads TGTGCCAGCAGCTATCTCCCCGAGGGAACTGAAGCTTTCTTT. Translation gives CASSYLPEGTEAFF. The chain carries TRBV7-3 and TRBJ1-1; D gene uncertain. Germline values: CDR1 SGHTA, CDR2 FQGTGA. CDR3 length equals 14 residues. Trimming took off 4 bases at V and 5 bases at J, with 14 bases between the two ends. The variable domain in full, with the rest retrieved from reference TRBV7-3 and TRBJ1-1, is GAGVSQTPSNKVTEKGKYVELRCDPISGHTALYWYRQSLGQGPEFLIYFQGTGAADDSGLPNDRFFAVRPEGSVSTLKIQRTERGDSAVYLCASSYLPEGTEAFFGQGTRLTVV.

The chain has TRBV7-2 and TRBJ2-5; TRBD2 matches 7 bases. Germline CDR1 and CDR2: SGHTA and FQGNSA. After removal of 3 bases from V and 0 bases from J, the junction contained 1 base not matched to a gene. This CDR3 has 14 amino acids. The DNA for the CDR3 is TGTGCCAGCAGCTTTGGGACTAACCAAGAGACCCAGTACTTC. Protein sequence: CASSFGTNQETQYF.

This chain uses TRBV30 with TRBJ2-7; 7 positions match TRBD2. Germline values: CDR1 GTSNPN, CDR2 SVGIG (reference sequence). CDR3 length equals 16 residues. The V gene end was trimmed by 0 bases and the J gene end by 7 bases; junction bases not matched to a gene: 15. CDR3 protein: CAWSVLGEAGVGEQYF. In nucleotides, the CDR3 is TGTGCCTGGAGTGTACTAGGCGAGGCGGGAGTAGGAGAGCAGTACTTC.

The genes are TRBV5-1 and TRBJ2-4, with 11 positions matching TRBD1. The trim removed 2 bases at V and 7 bases at J, leaving 8 bases unmatched. The CDR3 length is 16 residues. CDR1 and CDR2 from the germline V gene are SGHRS and YFSETQ. The CDR3 protein is CASSLNAGQGANIQYF. CDR3 coding DNA: TGCGCCAGCAGCTTAAACGCAGGACAGGGGGCGAACATTCAGTACTTC. Together with reference TRBV5-1 and TRBJ2-4, the CDR3 gives the full variable domain: KAGVTQTPRYLIKTRGQQVTLSCSPISGHRSVSWYQQTPGQGLQFLFEYFSETQRNKGNFPGRFSGRQFSNSRSEMNVSTLELGDSALYLCASSLNAGQGANIQYFGAGTRLSVL.